Following are 19 T cell receptor beta chains from one sample sequenced in a study of shared clonotypes between healthy human individuals. Profiled with immunoSEQ multiplex PCR; TCRdb holds only in-frame clones, not every one. Of around 2.1 million clones listed, just over 90% are singletons. Naive-designated CD8 cells lacked CD45RO, were positively enriched for CCR7, and omitted terminally differentiated effector memory CD45RA+ cells. The specimen was naive CD8+ T cells from PBMCs. Source of these receptors: a man aged 18 to 30 in good health. Some clones in this sample may be carry-over from other donors' samples.

The genes are TRBV9 and TRBJ2-1, with a tentative D call TRBD1 (6 bases). Germline V gene data show CDR1 as SGDLS and CDR2 as YYNGEE. The CDR3 covers 15 residues. Trimming left V 1 base short and J 1 base short, with 9 bases between. The chain's CDR3 is CASSVKGESYNEQFF. The CDR3, as DNA: TGTGCCAGCAGCGTAAAGGGGGAGTCCTACAATGAGCAGTTCTTC.

In this sample, this clone turned up once. V is TRBV30 and J is TRBJ2-1, with D unresolved. CDR1 and CDR2 from the germline V gene are GTSNPN and SVGIG (reference sequence). CDR3 length equals 14 residues. The V end lost 0 bases, the J end lost 5 bases, and 11 bases lay between the germline ends. The CDR3 loop reads CAWSVPYINNEQFF. CDR3 sequence (DNA): TGTGCCTGGAGTGTACCCTATATCAACAATGAGCAGTTCTTC.

The chain employs TRBV10-2 and TRBJ2-1, with TRBD2 matching 9 bases. Germline V gene lookup returns CDR1 WSHSY and CDR2 SAAADI. This CDR3 is 15 amino acids long. V lost 5 bases and J lost 2; bases outside the gene matches: 4. DNA of the CDR3: TGCGCCAGCAGTAGCCTAGCGGGGCCCTACAATGAGCAGTTCTTC. As protein: CASSSLAGPYNEQFF.

The chain joins TRBV6-1 to TRBJ2-7; D is ambiguous. V was clipped by 3 bases and J by 5 bases, with 8 bases between them. Germline CDR1 MNHNS, CDR2 SASEGT. The CDR3 is 12 residues long. The CDR3 DNA reads TGTGCCAGCAGTGACCCACGGCACGAGCAGTACTTC. Amino acids: CASSDPRHEQYF.

The chain combines TRBV27 with TRBJ1-5; D may be TRBD1 (5 bases). V lost 6 bases and J 4 bases, leaving 13 bases between the germline ends. CDR1 and CDR2 from the germline V gene are MNHEY and SMNVEV (reference sequence). The CDR3 extends over 14 amino acids. This CDR3 reads CASSLSDSNQPQHF. In nucleotides, the CDR3 is TGTGCCAGCAGCTTAAGCGACAGTAATCAGCCCCAGCATTTT.

The V call is TRBV7-8, the J call TRBJ2-7, with D possibly being TRBD2 (5 bases). Trimming cost V 5 bases and J 5 bases, with 16 bases left between them. Germline CDR1 SGHVS, CDR2 FQNEAQ. CDR3 length equals 14 residues. CDR3 sequence reads: CASSPYRNGDEQYF. The CDR3 bases are TGTGCCAGCAGCCCCTACCGAAACGGGGACGAGCAGTACTTC.

Note on this clone: This specimen includes other DNA sequences encoding the same CDR3. The chain recombines TRBV6-5 with TRBJ2-7; 7 nucleotides line up with TRBD1. This CDR3 has 14 amino acids. Germline V gene data show CDR1 as MNHEY and CDR2 as SVGAGI. Trimming at V came to 2 bases and at J to 2 bases, leaving 3 bases not matched to a gene. This CDR3 reads CASSYGDSTYEQYF. CDR3 in DNA: TGTGCCAGCAGTTACGGGGACAGCACCTACGAGCAGTACTTC.

The chain links TRBV9 to TRBJ2-5; D is unclear. V was pared by 3 bases and J by 4 bases, with 13 bases between. Germline CDR1 is SGDLS and CDR2 is YYNGEE. This CDR3 is built from 14 residues. In nucleotides, the CDR3 is TGTGCCAGCAGCGCCCCTAAGGTCTCAGAGACCCAGTACTTC. The encoded protein is CASSAPKVSETQYF. Combining the CDR3 with reference TRBV9 and TRBJ2-5 gives the whole variable domain DSGVTQTPKHLITATGQRVTLRCSPRSGDLSVYWYQQSLDQGLQFLIQYYNGEERAKGNILERFSAQQFPDLHSELNLSSLELGDSALYFCASSAPKVSETQYFGPGTRLLVL.

The count of this clone is one. The J gene is TRBJ2-7, the V gene TRBV18, with a tentative D call TRBD1 (5 bases). The CDR3 consists of 13 residues. Trimming shortened V by 2 bases and J by 3 bases, and 8 bases separated the two germline ends. The V gene's germline CDR1 is KGHSH and CDR2 LQKENI. The CDR3 region has the DNA TGTGCCAGCTCACCATCTACAGGCTACGAGCAGTACTTC. Protein sequence: CASSPSTGYEQYF.

This chain links TRBV14 with TRBJ1-4, with D hard to call. Looked up from germline, CDR1 is SGHDN and CDR2 is FVKESK. CDR3 length equals 12 residues. Trimming pared 2 bases from V and 4 bases from J, leaving 2 bases between. This CDR3 is CASSQSNEKLFF. The CDR3 DNA reads TGTGCCAGCAGCCAAAGTAATGAAAAACTGTTTTTT.

The J gene is TRBJ2-1, the V gene TRBV27, with D tentatively TRBD2 (5 bases). CDR1 is MNHEY, CDR2 SMNVEV, per germline (reference sequence). The CDR3 loop spans 15 amino acids. V was clipped by 7 bases and J by 8 bases, with 21 bases between them. For the CDR3, the DNA is TGTGCCAGCAAGAGGGTGGTAACCGGTCTAGATGAGCAGTTCTTC. Translation: CASKRVVTGLDEQFF.

V gene TRBV7-2 combines with J gene TRBJ2-3; a possible D gene is TRBD2 (5 bases). Germline-derived CDR1 and CDR2 are SGHTA and FQGNSA. CDR3 size: 16 residues. Trimming removed 1 base from V and 3 bases from J, with 14 bases in between. CDR3 bases: TGTGCCAGCAGCTTAGATTCGGGGTTGGGAACAGATACGCAGTATTTT. Its protein product is CASSLDSGLGTDTQYF.

The chain combines TRBV27 with TRBJ1-2; tentative D call: TRBD1 (6 bases). Germline CDR1 is MNHEY and CDR2 is SMNVEV (reference sequence). Trimming removed 4 bases at V and 4 bases at J, with 16 bases between. The CDR3 runs 15 residues. The CDR3 sequence: CASSSTPTGAYGYTF. DNA of the CDR3: TGTGCCAGCAGTTCGACCCCGACAGGTGCCTATGGCTACACCTTC.

The chain combines TRBV6-4 with TRBJ2-3; 8 nucleotides agree with TRBD1. Germline CDR1 MRHNA, CDR2 SNTAGT. This CDR3 comprises 14 residues. Germline trimming cut 2 bases from V and 6 bases from J; bases unmatched to any gene: 4. CDR3 protein: CASSDRTGSDTQYF. As DNA, the CDR3 is TGTGCCAGCAGTGACCGGACAGGGTCGGATACGCAGTATTTT.

This clone was seen more than once but under ten times. DNA of the CDR3: TGTGCCAGCAGCCCATCCACGAACACTGAAGCTTTCTTT. Translation: CASSPSTNTEAFF. The chain has TRBV9 and TRBJ1-1; D not resolved. The CDR3 has 13 amino acids. Trimming removed 4 bases at V and 1 base at J, with 8 bases between. The germline V gene has CDR1 SGDLS and CDR2 YYNGEE.

The V call is TRBV7-9, the J call TRBJ2-7, with D possibly matching TRBD2 (5 bases). V was pared by 1 base and J by 9 bases, with 10 bases between. The CDR3 sequence is 12 residues long. CDR1 and CDR2 from the germline V gene are SEHNR and FQNEAQ (reference sequence). CDR3 nucleotides: TGTGCCAGCAGCTTAGGGCCCCGGGGGCAGTACTTC. Protein product: CASSLGPRGQYF.

Regarding this clone: One base away lies a much larger clone, so this may be a sequencing read error. The sample holds other DNA sequences that translate to the same CDR3. The chain combines TRBV7-3 with TRBJ2-2; perhaps TRBD1 as D (6 bases). The CDR3 contains 14 residues. V was shortened by 2 bases and J by 4 bases, with 8 bases between the two germline ends. Germline CDR1 SGHTA, CDR2 FQGTGA. The CDR3 DNA reads as TGTGCCAGCAGCTTAGGGGGCCCCACCGGGGAGCTGTTTTTT. The encoded protein is CASSLGGPTGELFF.

V usage is TRBV29-1 and J usage is TRBJ1-2; 8 bases fit TRBD1. The CDR3 spans 12 residues. CDR1 SQVTM and CDR2 ANQGSEA come from the germline V gene. With 3 bases clipped from V and 6 bases from J, the junction kept 3 bases outside the gene matches. This CDR3 reads CSVDETGDGYTF. The DNA for the CDR3 is TGCAGCGTTGATGAGACAGGGGATGGCTACACCTTC.

The chain recombines TRBV9 with TRBJ2-6, with 8 bases lining up with TRBD1. This CDR3 region has 18 residues. Germline trimming cut 4 bases from V and 0 bases from J; bases unmatched to any gene: 9. Per germline, CDR1 SGDLS and CDR2 YYNGEE. CDR3 region: CASSPRDRWSSGANVLTF. The DNA for the CDR3 is TGTGCCAGCAGCCCCCGGGACAGGTGGTCCTCTGGGGCCAACGTCCTGACTTTC.